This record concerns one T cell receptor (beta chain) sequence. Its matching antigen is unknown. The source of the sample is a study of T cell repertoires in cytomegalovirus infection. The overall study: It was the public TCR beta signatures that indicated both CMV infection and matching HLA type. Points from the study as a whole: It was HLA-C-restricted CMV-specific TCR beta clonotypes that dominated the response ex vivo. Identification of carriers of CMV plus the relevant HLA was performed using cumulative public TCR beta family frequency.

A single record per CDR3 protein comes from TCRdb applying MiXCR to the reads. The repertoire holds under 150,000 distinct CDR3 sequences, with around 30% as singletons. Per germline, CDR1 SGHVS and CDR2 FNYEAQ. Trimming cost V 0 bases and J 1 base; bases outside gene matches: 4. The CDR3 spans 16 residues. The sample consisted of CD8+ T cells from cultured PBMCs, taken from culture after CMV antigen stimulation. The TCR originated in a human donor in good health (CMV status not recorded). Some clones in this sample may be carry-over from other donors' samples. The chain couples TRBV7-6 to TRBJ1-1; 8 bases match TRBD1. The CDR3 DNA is TGTGCCAGCAGCTTAGCAGGACAGGGCACGAACACTGAAGCTTTCTTT. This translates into CASSLAGQGTNTEAFF.